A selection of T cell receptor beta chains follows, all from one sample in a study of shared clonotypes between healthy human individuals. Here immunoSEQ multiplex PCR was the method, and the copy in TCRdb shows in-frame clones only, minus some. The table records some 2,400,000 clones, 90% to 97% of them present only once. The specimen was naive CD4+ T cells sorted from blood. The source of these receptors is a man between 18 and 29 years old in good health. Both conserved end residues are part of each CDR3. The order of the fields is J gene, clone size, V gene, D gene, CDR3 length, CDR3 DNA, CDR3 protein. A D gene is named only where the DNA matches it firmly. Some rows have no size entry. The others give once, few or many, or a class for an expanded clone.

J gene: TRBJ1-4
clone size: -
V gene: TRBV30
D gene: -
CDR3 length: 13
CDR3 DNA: TGTGCCTGGCTCAGGGCGACTAATGAAAAACTGTTTTTT
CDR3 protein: CAWLRATNEKLFF

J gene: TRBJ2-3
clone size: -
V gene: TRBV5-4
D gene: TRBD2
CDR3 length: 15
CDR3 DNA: TGTGCCAGCAGCCTACAAGCGGGGCTACCAGATACGCAGTATTTT
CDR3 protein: CASSLQAGLPDTQYF

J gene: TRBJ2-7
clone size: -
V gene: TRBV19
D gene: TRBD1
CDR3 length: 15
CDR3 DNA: TGTGCCAGTAGTATAGCCCGGGGACAGACCTACGAGCAGTACTTC
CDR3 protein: CASSIARGQTYEQYF

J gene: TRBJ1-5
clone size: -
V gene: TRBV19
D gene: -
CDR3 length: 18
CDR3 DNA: TGTGCCAGTAGTATCTCCCCCGGGGCTAAATATAGCAATCAGCCCCAGCATTTT
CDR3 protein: CASSISPGAKYSNQPQHF

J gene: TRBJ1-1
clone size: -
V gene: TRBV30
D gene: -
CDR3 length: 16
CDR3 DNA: TGTGCCTGGCATACGCTTCTCCGGGGATCTAGGGCTGAAGCTTTCTTT
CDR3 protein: CAWHTLLRGSRAEAFF

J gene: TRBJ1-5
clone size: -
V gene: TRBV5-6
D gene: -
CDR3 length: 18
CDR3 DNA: TGTGCCAGCAGCTTGGTTGGTTTGGGTGGCAGGCGATATCAGCCCCAGCATTTT
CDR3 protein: CASSLVGLGGRRYQPQHF

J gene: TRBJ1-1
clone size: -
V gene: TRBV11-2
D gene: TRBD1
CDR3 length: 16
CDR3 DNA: TGTGCCAGCAGCGCTAGGGGACAGATTATGAACACTGAAGCTTTCTTT
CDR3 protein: CASSARGQIMNTEAFF

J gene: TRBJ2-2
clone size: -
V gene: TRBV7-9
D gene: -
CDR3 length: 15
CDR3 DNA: TGTGCCAGCAGCCCCGGACAAACGGGCACCGGGGAGCTGTTTTTT
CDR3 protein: CASSPGQTGTGELFF

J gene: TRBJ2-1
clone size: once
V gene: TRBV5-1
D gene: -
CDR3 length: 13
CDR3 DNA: TGCGCCAGCAGCTCGGCAGTCCGGAATGAGCAGTTCTTC
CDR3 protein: CASSSAVRNEQFF

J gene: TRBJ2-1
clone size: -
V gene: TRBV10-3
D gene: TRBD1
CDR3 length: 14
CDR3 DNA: TGTGCCATCAGTGAAGGGGGCAAAAACAATGAGCAGTTCTTC
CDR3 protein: CAISEGGKNNEQFF

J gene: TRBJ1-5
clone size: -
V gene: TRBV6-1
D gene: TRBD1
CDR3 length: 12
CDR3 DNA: TGTGCCAGCCGGGACAGTACAAATCCCCAGCATTTT
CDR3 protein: CASRDSTNPQHF

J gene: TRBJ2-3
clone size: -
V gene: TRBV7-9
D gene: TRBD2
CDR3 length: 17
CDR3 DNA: TGTGCCAGCAGCTTTATGACTAGCGGGGCCCGGGGAGATACGCAGTATTTT
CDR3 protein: CASSFMTSGARGDTQYF

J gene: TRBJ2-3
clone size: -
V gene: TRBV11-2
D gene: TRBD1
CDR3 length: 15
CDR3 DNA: TGTGCCAGCAGTTCTGACAGGGGGATGACAGATACGCAGTATTTT
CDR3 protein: CASSSDRGMTDTQYF

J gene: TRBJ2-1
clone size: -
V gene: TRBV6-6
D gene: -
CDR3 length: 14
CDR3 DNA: TGTGCCAGCAGCTTACCTAGGGACTTGCATGAGCAGTTCTTC
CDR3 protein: CASSLPRDLHEQFF

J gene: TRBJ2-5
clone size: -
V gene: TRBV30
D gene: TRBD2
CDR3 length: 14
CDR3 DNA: TGTGCCTGGAGGGGGGATAGCGGGCAAGAGACCCAGTACTTC
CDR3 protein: CAWRGDSGQETQYF

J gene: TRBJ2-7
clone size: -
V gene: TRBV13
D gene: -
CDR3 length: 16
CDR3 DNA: TGTGCCAGCAGCTTAGGTGGCAGCGCAGTTTCCTACGAGCAGTACTTC
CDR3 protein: CASSLGGSAVSYEQYF

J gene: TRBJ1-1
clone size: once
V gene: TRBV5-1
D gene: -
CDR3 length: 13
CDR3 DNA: TGCGCCAGCAGCTTGGGAGTAAACACTGAAGCTTTCTTT
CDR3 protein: CASSLGVNTEAFF

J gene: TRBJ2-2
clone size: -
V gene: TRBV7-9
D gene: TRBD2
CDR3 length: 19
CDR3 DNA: TGTGCCAGCAGCCTAGGGACTAGTCTTGCTCTAACGAACACCGGGGAGCTGTTTTTT
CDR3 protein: CASSLGTSLALTNTGELFF

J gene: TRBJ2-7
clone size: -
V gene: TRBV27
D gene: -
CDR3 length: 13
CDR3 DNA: TGTGCCAGCAGTCCGTGGGGGGTGACGGGGCAGTACTTC
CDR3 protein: CASSPWGVTGQYF

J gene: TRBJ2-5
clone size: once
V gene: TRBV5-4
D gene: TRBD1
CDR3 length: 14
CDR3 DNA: TGTGCCAGCAGGAAAGGGACAGGTGGTGAGACCCAGTACTTC
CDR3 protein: CASRKGTGGETQYF

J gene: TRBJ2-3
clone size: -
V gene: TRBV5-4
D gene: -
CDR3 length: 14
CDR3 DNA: TGTGCCAGCAGCTTGTCTAGCGGCACAGATACGCAGTATTTT
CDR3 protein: CASSLSSGTDTQYF

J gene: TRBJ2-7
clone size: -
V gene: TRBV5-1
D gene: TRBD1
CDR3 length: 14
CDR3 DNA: TGCGCCAGCAGCACGGGACAGACTACCTACGAGCAGTACTTC
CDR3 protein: CASSTGQTTYEQYF

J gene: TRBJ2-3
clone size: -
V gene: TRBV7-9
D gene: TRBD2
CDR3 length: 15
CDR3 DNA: TGTGCCAGCAGCCTTAGCGGGAAGGGAACAGATACGCAGTATTTT
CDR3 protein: CASSLSGKGTDTQYF

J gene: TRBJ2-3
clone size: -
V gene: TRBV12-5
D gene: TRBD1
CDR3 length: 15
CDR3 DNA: TGTGCTAGTGGTCTGAGGGACAGCCGCACAGATACGCAGTATTTT
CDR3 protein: CASGLRDSRTDTQYF

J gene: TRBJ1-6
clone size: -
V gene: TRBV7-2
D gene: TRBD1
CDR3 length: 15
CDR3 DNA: TGTGCCAGCAGCTCAGGACAGGGGGGAGTTTCACCCCTCCACTTT
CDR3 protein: CASSSGQGGVSPLHF

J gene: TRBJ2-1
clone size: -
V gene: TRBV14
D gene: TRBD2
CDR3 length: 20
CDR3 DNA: TGTGCCAGCAGCCAAGGGATCCCTGACCTAGCGGGGCGTATGGCCAATGAGCAGTTCTTC
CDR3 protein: CASSQGIPDLAGRMANEQFF

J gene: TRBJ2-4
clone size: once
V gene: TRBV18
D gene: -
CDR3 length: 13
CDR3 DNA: TGTGCCAGCTCACCTCAGGGGCCGGGCATTCAGTACTTC
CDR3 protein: CASSPQGPGIQYF

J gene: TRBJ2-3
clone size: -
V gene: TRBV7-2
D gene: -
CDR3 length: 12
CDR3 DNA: TGTGCCAGCAGCTTAGTAACGGGTACGCAGTATTTT
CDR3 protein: CASSLVTGTQYF

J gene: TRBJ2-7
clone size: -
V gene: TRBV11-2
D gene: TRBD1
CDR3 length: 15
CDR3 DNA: TGTGCCAGCAGCAGAGGGACAGGGATTAACTACGAGCAGTACTTC
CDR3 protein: CASSRGTGINYEQYF

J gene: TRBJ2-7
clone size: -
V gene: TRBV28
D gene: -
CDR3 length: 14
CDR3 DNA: TGTGCCAGCAGTTCCCTCTCAGACTTCCACGAGCAGTACTTC
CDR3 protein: CASSSLSDFHEQYF

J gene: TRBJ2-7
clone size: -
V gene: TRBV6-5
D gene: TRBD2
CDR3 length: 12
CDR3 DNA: TGTGCCAGCAGTTTAGCGGGAGGCGAGCAGTACTTC
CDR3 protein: CASSLAGGEQYF

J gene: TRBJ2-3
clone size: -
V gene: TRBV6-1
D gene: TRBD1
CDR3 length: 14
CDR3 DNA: TGTGCCAGCAGCCGGGACAGGGCGTCAGATACGCAGTATTTT
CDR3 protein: CASSRDRASDTQYF

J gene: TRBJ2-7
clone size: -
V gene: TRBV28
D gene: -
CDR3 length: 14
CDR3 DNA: TGTGCCAGCCACGGGAGACAGAGCTCCTACGAGCAGTACTTC
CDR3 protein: CASHGRQSSYEQYF

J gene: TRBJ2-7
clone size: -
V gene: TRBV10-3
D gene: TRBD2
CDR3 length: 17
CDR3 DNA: TGTGCCATCAGTGAGGTGGTTGGACTAGCAGCTACCTACGAGCAGTACTTC
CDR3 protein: CAISEVVGLAATYEQYF

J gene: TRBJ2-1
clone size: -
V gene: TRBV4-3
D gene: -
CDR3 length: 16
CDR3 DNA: TGCGCCAGCAGCCAAGAGGTACGGGATGGGATATTCGAGCAGTTCTTC
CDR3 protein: CASSQEVRDGIFEQFF

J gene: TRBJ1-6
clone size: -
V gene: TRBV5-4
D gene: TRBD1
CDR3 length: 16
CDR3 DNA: TGTGCCAGCAGTAAACAGGGACAGCAGATGAATTCACCCCTCCACTTT
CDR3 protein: CASSKQGQQMNSPLHF

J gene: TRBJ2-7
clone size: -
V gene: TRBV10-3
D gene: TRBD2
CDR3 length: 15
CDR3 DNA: TGTGCCATCAGTGAGTCGGGGACTAGCGGGCAGGAGCAGTACTTC
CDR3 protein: CAISESGTSGQEQYF

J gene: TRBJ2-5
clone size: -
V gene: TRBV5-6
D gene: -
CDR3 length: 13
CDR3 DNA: TGTGCCAGCAGCCATGACTACCAAGAGACCCAGTACTTC
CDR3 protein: CASSHDYQETQYF

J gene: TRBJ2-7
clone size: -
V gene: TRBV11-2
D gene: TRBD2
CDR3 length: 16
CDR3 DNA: TGTGCCAGCAGCTTAGTTATTTTGGGGGGGTCCTACGAGCAGTACTTC
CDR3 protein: CASSLVILGGSYEQYF

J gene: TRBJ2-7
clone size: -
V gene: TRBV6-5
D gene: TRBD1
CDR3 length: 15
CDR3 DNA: TGTGCCAGCAGCTATTCTCCGGGACAGGGCTACGAGCAGTACTTC
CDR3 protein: CASSYSPGQGYEQYF

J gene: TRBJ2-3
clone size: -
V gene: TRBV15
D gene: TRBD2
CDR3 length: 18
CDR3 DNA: TGTGCCACCAGCAGAGAGATATCCGGGAGGGGACGAACAGATACGCAGTATTTT
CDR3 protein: CATSREISGRGRTDTQYF